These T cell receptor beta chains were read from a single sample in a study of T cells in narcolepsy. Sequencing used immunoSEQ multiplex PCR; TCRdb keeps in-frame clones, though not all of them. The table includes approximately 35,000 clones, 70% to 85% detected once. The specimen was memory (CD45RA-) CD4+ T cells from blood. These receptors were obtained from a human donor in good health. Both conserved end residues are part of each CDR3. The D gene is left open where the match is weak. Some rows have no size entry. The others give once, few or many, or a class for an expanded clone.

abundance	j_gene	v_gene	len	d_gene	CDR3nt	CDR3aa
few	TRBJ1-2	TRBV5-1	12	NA	TGCGCCAGCAGCTTGCCGGGCTATGGCTACACCTTC	CASSLPGYGYTF
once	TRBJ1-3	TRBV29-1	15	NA	TGCAGCGTTGAAGGAGCCGCTGGTGCCCGAAACACCATATATTTT	CSVEGAAGARNTIYF
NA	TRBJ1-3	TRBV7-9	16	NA	TGTGCCAGCAGCTTAGTGGTCAGGGAATCTGGAAACACCATATATTTT	CASSLVVRESGNTIYF
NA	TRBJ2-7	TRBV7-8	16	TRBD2	TGTGCCAGCAGCTTCGCTAGCGGGGCGAGCTCCTACGAGCAGTACTTC	CASSFASGASSYEQYF
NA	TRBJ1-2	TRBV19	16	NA	TGTGCCAGTAGTATCGTTCGGGCGGCAGTGGGCTATGGCTACACCTTC	CASSIVRAAVGYGYTF
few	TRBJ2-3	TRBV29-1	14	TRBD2	TGCAGCGGGGGGGGTGGCTTCCACACAGATACGCAGTATTTT	CSGGGGFHTDTQYF
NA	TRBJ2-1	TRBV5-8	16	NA	TGTGCCAGCAGCCTACCTGGGGCAGGGAAGCACAATGAGCAGTTCTTC	CASSLPGAGKHNEQFF
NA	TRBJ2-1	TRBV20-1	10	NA	TGCAGTGCAGGAAACAATGAGCAGTTCTTC	CSAGNNEQFF
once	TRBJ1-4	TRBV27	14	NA	TGTGCCAGCAGTTCTTCACCGGGGGGTGAAAAACTGTTTTTT	CASSSSPGGEKLFF
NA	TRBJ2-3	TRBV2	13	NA	TGTGCCGGAGCGGACCTAAGCACAGATACGCAGTATTTT	CAGADLSTDTQYF
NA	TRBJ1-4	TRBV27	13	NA	TGTGCCAGCAGCCCCAGGGTCGCGGAAAAACTGTTTTTT	CASSPRVAEKLFF
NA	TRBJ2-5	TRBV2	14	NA	TGTGCCAGCAGTGAGGGACCGGGTCGGGGGACCCAGTACTTC	CASSEGPGRGTQYF
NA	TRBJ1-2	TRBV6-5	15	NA	TGTGCCAGCAGTTACTCGAGGGGGGGTGAGAGTGGCTACACCTTC	CASSYSRGGESGYTF
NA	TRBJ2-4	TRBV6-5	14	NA	TGTGCCAGCAGGAAACAAGGCCTCGAAAACATTCAGTACTTC	CASRKQGLENIQYF
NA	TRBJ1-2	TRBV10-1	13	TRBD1	TGCGCCAGCACCTACGGACAGGGGTATGGCTACACCTTC	CASTYGQGYGYTF
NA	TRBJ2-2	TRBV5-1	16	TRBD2	TGCGCCAGCAGCTTGGGAGCGGGAGGGCGAACCGGGGAGCTGTTTTTT	CASSLGAGGRTGELFF
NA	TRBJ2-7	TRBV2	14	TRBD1	TGTGCCAGCAGTGAAACGCTCGACAGGGTAAAGCAGTACTTC	CASSETLDRVKQYF
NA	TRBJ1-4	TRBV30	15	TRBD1	TGTGCCTGGAGCCCGGGACAGTCGCGGGTTGGGAAACTGTTTTTT	CAWSPGQSRVGKLFF
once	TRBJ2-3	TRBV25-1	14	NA	TGTGCCAGCGCCGGAGGTTTTGGCACAGATACGCAGTATTTT	CASAGGFGTDTQYF
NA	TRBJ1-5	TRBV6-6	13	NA	TGTGCCAGCAGTTCGGGGCCAGGTCAGCCCCAGCATTTT	CASSSGPGQPQHF
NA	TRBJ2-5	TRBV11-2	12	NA	TGTGCCAGCAGCAACTACGGGGAGACCCAGTACTTC	CASSNYGETQYF
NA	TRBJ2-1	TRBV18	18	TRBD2	TGTGCCAGCTCACCACCCCTAGCGGGGGGACGCTCCTACAATGAGCAGTTCTTC	CASSPPLAGGRSYNEQFF
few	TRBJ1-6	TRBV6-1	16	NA	TGTGCCAGCAGTGAAGGACCCCCTTCAGGACCGTCACCCCTCCACTTT	CASSEGPPSGPSPLHF
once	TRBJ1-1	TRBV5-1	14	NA	TGCGCCAGCAGCTTGGTGACGGCGAACACTGAAGCTTTCTTT	CASSLVTANTEAFF
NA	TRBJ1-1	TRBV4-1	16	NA	TGCGCCAGCAGTGGCTTGGGGTTCTTGATCAACACTGAAGCTTTCTTT	CASSGLGFLINTEAFF
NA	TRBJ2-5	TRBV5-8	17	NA	TGTGCCAGCAGCCCCAGGCAGGTGGGGGTCCGAGGGGAGACCCAGTACTTC	CASSPRQVGVRGETQYF
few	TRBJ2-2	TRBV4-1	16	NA	TGCGCCAGCAGCCAAGATGAGGGATTGAACACCGGGGAGCTGTTTTTT	CASSQDEGLNTGELFF
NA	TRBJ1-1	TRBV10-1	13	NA	TGCGCCAGCAGAAAACAGGCGAACACTGAAGCTTTCTTT	CASRKQANTEAFF
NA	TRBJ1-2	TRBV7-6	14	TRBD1	TGTGCCAGCAGCTTAGAAGACAGGGGATATGGCTACACCTTC	CASSLEDRGYGYTF
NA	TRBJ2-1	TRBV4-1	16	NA	TGCGCCAGCAGCCAAGAGCGTCCAAGCTCCTACAATGAGCAGTTCTTC	CASSQERPSSYNEQFF
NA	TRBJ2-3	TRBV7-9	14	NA	TGTGCCAGCAGCCCGACAGGTATCACAGATACGCAGTATTTT	CASSPTGITDTQYF
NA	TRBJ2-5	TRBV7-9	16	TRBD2	TGTGCCAGCAGCTTAGGGGGACTAGCGGGGCAAGAGACCCAGTACTTC	CASSLGGLAGQETQYF
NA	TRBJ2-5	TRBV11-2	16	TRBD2	TGTGCCAGCAGCTTATTCGAGACTAGCGGGAAAGAGACCCAGTACTTC	CASSLFETSGKETQYF
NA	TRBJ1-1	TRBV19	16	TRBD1	TGTGCCAGTAGTGCGCCTCGGACAGGCATGAACACTGAAGCTTTCTTT	CASSAPRTGMNTEAFF
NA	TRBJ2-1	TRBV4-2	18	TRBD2	TGTGCCAGCAGCCAAGATTTACCGGGACTAGCGGGAGGCAATGAGCAGTTCTTC	CASSQDLPGLAGGNEQFF
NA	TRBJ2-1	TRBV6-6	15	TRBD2	TGTGCCAGCATTCCCGGGACTAGCTATTACAATGAGCAGTTCTTC	CASIPGTSYYNEQFF
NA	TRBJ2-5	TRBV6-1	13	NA	TGTGCCAGCAGTGGAACCCTCGCGGAGACCCAGTACTTC	CASSGTLAETQYF
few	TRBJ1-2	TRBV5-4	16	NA	TGTGCCAGCAGCTTGGTAGCCCAGGGGAGTCTCGGGGGCTACACCTTC	CASSLVAQGSLGGYTF
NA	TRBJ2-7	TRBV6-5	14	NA	TGTGCCAGCATCAGAGTAAGTGGAACCTACGAGCAGTACTTC	CASIRVSGTYEQYF
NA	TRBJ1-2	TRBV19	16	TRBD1	TGTGCCAGTAGTCGGGACAGGGGGCCTGGAGGGTATGGCTACACCTTC	CASSRDRGPGGYGYTF
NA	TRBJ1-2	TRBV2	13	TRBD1	TGTGCCAGCAGTTTAATCGTGACAGGGACGGGGACCTTC	CASSLIVTGTGTF
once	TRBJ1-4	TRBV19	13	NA	TGTGCCACCGAAGGCAGGCCTAATGAAAAACTGTTTTTT	CATEGRPNEKLFF
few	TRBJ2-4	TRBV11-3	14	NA	TGTGCCAGCAGCTCCCCGCTCGGCAAAAACATTCAGTACTTC	CASSSPLGKNIQYF
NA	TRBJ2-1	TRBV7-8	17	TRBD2	TGTGCCAGCAGCCTGGCGGGGGGGACTAGCGGAATCAATGAGCAGTTCTTC	CASSLAGGTSGINEQFF
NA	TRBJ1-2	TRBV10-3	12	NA	TGTGCCAGCCACGGGCAGAACTATGGCTACACCTTC	CASHGQNYGYTF
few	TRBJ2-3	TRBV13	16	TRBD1	TGTGCCAGCAGCTTAGGTACAGGGGGTTGGACAGATACGCAGTATTTT	CASSLGTGGWTDTQYF
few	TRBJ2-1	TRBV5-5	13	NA	TGTGCCAGCAGCTTGGGACAGTCCAATGAGCAGTTCTTC	CASSLGQSNEQFF
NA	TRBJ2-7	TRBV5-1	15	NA	TGCGCCAGCAGCTTGGTATCAATGCAGGGATACGAGCAGTACTTC	CASSLVSMQGYEQYF